These T cell receptor beta chains were read from a single sample in a study of regulatory T cells in long-lasting Graves disease. Using its own MiXCR run on the multiplex PCR reads, TCRdb lists one record per CDR3 protein. The sample contains 350,000 to 450,000 distinct CDR3 sequences, roughly a sixth of which appear only once. The same sample was also studied in work on T cells in Graves' hyperthyroidism and ophthalmopathy.

Sequenced here: peripheral blood mononuclear cells (PBMCs), sampled at new diagnosis, from a patient treated with antithyroid drugs. Receptors were obtained from a man in his forties with Graves disease. CDR3s include the opening cysteine and the closing phenylalanine or tryptophan.

CDR3 protein	V gene	J gene
CASSLAVGQGNTEAFF	TRBV7-2	TRBJ1-1
CASSLWTGSRVYNEQFF	TRBV28	TRBJ2-1
CSVRTGDGYEQYF	TRBV29-1	TRBJ2-7
CASRIVTGGTDTQYF	TRBV5-1	TRBJ2-3
CASSLAELNTEAFF	TRBV5-1	TRBJ1-1
CSVASERSGEQFF	TRBV29-1	TRBJ2-1
CASSYLYRGSYEQYF	TRBV6-2/TRBV6-3	TRBJ2-7
CASSLYGAREKLFF	TRBV5-1	TRBJ1-4
CASSVSGAPNSPLHF	TRBV9	TRBJ1-6
CASSSIGGRTGGSPLHF	TRBV11-2	TRBJ1-6
CASREGSYGYTF	TRBV6-1	TRBJ1-2
CASSGYGTGNSYEQYF	TRBV6-1	TRBJ2-7
CASSLWGRNTEAFF	TRBV5-1	TRBJ1-1
CSARDPVWGTDTQYF	TRBV20-1	TRBJ2-3
CASSPMGQANTEAFF	TRBV27	TRBJ1-1
CASSRDKTDMNTEAFF	TRBV28	TRBJ1-1